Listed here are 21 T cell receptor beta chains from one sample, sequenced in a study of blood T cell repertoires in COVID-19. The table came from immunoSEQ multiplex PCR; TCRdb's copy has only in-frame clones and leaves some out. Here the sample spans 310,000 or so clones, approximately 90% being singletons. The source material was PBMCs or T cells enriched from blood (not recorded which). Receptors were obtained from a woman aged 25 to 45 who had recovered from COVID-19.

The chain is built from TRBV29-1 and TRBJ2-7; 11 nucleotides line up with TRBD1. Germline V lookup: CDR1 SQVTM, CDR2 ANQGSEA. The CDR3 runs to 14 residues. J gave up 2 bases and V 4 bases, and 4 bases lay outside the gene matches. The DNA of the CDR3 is TGCAGCGTTGGCGGACAGGGGGCGCCCTACGAGCAGTACTTC. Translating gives CSVGGQGAPYEQYF.

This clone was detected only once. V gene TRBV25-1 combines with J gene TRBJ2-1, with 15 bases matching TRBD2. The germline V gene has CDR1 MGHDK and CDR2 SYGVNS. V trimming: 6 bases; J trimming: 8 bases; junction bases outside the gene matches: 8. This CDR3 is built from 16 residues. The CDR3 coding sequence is TGTGCCAGCAGGCGGACTAGCGGGGGGGCGGCGGATGAGCAGTTCTTC. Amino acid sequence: CASRRTSGGAADEQFF.

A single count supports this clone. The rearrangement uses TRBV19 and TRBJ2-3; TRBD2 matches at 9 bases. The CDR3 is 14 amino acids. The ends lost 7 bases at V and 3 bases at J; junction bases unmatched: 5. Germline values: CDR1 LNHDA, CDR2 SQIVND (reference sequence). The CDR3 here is CASKPGLATDTQYF. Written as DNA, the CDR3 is TGTGCCAGTAAACCGGGACTAGCTACAGATACGCAGTATTTT. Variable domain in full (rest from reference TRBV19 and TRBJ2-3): DGGITQSPKYLFRKEGQNVTLSCEQNLNHDAMYWYRQDPGQGLRLIYYSQIVNDFQKGDIAEGYSVSREKKESFPLTVTSAQKNPTAFYLCASKPGLATDTQYFGPGTRLTVL.

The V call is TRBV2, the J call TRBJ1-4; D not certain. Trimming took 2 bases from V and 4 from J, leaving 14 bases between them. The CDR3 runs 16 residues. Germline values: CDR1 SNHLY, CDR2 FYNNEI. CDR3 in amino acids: CASSERVEGVNEKLFF. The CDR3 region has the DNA TGTGCCAGCAGTGAACGGGTTGAGGGCGTTAATGAAAAACTGTTTTTT.

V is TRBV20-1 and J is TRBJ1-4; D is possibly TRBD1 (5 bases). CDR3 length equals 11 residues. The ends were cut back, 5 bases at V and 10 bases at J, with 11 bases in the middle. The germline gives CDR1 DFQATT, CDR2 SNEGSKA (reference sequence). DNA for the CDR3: TGCAGTGCTTACAGGTTCGGAAAACTGTTTTTT. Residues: CSAYRFGKLFF.

CDR3 sequence (DNA): TGTGCCAGCTCAGGAGATTATAGCAATCAGCCCCAGCATTTT. It yields the protein CASSGDYSNQPQHF. The chain couples TRBV18 to TRBJ1-5; no definite D call. The CDR3 totals 14 residues. Trimming removed 5 bases from V and 0 bases from J, with 8 bases in between. From germline, CDR1 is KGHSH and CDR2 LQKENI.

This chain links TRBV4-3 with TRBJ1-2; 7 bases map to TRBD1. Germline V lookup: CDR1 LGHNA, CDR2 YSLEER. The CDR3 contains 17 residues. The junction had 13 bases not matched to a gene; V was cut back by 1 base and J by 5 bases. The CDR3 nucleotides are TGCGCCAGCAGCCAAGTTGAATCCCGCGGGACAGTTTATGGCTACACCTTC. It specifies CASSQVESRGTVYGYTF.

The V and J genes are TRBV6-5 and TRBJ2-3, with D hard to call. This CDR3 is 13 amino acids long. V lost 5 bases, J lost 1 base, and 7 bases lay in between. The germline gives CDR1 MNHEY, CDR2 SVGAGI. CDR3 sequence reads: CASSQSGTDTQYF. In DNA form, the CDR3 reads TGTGCCAGCAGTCAAAGCGGCACAGATACGCAGTATTTT.

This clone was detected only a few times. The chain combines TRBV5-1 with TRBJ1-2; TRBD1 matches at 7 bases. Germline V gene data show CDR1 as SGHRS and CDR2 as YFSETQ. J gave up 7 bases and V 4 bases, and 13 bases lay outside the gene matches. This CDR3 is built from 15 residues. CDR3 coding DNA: TGCGCCAGCAGCCCCACGACAGGGTTAGTTAGTGGCTACACCTTC. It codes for CASSPTTGLVSGYTF.

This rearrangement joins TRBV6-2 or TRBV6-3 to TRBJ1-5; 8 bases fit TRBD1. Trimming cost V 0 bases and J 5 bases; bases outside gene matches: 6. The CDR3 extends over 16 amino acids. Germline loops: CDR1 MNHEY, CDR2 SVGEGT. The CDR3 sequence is CASSYSRTGGDQPQHF. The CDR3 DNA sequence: TGTGCCAGCAGTTACTCGAGAACAGGGGGGGATCAGCCCCAGCATTTT.

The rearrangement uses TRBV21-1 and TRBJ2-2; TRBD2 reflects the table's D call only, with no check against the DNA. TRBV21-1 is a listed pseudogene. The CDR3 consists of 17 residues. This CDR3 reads CASSKVAQEGHTGELFF. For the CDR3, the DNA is TGTGCCAGCAGCAAAGTAGCGCAGGAGGGCCACACCGGGGAGCTGTTTTTT.

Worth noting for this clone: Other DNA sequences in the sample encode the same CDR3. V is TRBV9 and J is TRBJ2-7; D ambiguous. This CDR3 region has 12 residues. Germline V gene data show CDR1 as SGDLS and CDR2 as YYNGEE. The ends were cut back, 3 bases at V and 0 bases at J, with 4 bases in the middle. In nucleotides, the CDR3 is TGTGCCAGCAGCGGCAGCTCCTACGAGCAGTACTTC. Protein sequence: CASSGSSYEQYF. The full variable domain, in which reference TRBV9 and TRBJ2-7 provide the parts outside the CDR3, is DSGVTQTPKHLITATGQRVTLRCSPRSGDLSVYWYQQSLDQGLQFLIQYYNGEERAKGNILERFSAQQFPDLHSELNLSSLELGDSALYFCASSGSSYEQYFGPGTRLTVT.

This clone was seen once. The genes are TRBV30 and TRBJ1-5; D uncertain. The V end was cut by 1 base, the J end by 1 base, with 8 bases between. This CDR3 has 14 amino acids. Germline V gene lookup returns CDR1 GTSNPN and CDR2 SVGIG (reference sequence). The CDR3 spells CAWSGRGSNQPQHF. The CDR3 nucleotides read TGTGCCTGGAGTGGCCGGGGAAGCAATCAGCCCCAGCATTTT.

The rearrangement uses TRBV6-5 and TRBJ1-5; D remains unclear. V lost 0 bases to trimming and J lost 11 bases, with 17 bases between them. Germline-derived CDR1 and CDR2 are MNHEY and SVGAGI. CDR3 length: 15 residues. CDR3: CASSYSMVTPRSQHF. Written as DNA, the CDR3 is TGTGCCAGCAGTTACTCGATGGTTACGCCGCGGTCCCAGCATTTT.

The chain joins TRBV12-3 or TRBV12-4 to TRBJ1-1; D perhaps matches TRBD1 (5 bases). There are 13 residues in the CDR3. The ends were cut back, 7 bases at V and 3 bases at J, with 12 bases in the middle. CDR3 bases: TGTGCCAGCAAAACAGGCCAGGACACTGAAGCTTTCTTT. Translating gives CASKTGQDTEAFF.

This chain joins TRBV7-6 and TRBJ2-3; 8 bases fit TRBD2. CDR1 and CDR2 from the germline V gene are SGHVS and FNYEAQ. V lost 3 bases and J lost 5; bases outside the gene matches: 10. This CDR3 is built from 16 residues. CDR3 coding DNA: TGTGCCAGCAGCTTCACGGGGGGGGGCGCGAAAGATACGCAGTATTTT. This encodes CASSFTGGGAKDTQYF.

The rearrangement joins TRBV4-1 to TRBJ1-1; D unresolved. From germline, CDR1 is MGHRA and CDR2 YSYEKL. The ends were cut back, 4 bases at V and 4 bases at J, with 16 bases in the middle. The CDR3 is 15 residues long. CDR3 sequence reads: CASSLLGEGGTEAFF. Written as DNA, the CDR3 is TGCGCCAGCAGCCTGCTCGGGGAAGGAGGCACTGAAGCTTTCTTT.

The CDR3 nucleotides are TGTGCCAGCTCACCAACAGGGACCACCGGGGAGCTGTTTTTT. Translation: CASSPTGTTGELFF. The gene calls are TRBV18 and TRBJ2-2; maybe TRBD1 (6 bases). This CDR3 spans 14 amino acids. The germline CDR1 and CDR2 sequences are KGHSH and LQKENI. V gave up 2 bases and J gave up 4 bases, with 8 bases separating them. Complete variable domain (other parts from reference TRBV18 and TRBJ2-2): NAGVMQNPRHLVRRRGQEARLRCSPMKGHSHVYWYRQLPEEGLKFMVYLQKENIIDESGMPKERFSAEFPKEGPSILRIQQVVRGDSAAYFCASSPTGTTGELFFGEGSRLTVL.

The CDR3 is CASSIWRTGASEAFF. CDR3 sequence (DNA): TGTGCCAGTAGTATTTGGAGGACAGGGGCTTCTGAAGCTTTCTTT. The J gene is TRBJ1-1, the V gene TRBV19; 9 nucleotides line up with TRBD1. The CDR3 consists of 15 residues. The trim removed 3 bases at V and 6 bases at J, leaving 8 bases unmatched. The germline CDR1 and CDR2 sequences are LNHDA and SQIVND (reference sequence).

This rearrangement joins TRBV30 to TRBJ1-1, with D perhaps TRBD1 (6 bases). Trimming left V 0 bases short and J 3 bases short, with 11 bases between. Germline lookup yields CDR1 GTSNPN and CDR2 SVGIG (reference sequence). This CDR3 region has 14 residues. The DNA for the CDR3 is TGTGCCTGGAGTGTCCCAGGGGTCTACACTGAAGCTTTCTTT. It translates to CAWSVPGVYTEAFF.

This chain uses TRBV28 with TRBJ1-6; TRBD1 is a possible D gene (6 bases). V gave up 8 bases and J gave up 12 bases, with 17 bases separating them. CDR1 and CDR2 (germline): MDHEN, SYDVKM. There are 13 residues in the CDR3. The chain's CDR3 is CASSPGQGLPLHF. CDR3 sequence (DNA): TGTGCCAGCTCTCCAGGGCAGGGGTTACCCCTCCACTTT.